The 26 T cell receptor beta chains listed next were all sequenced from one sample in a study of ipilimumab plus nivolumab after autologous stem cell transplantation. The data were produced by immunoSEQ multiplex PCR, yet TCRdb's version contains in-frame clones alone and is incomplete. The sample yields 9,000 to 15,000 clones, approximately 70% seen once. The material was PBMCs, obtained in a trial of ipilimumab plus nivolumab as post-transplant consolidation. All receptors come from a male donor with multiple myeloma.

J is TRBJ2-2 and V is TRBV5-1; no definite D call. Per the germline V gene, CDR1 is SGHRS and CDR2 is YFSETQ. V lost 0 bases to trimming and J lost 0 bases, with 12 bases between them. The CDR3 loop spans 17 amino acids. The CDR3 sequence is CASSLGYGRTNTGELFF. The CDR3 coding sequence is TGCGCCAGCAGCTTGGGATATGGACGGACGAACACCGGGGAGCTGTTTTTT. Complete variable domain (other parts from reference TRBV5-1 and TRBJ2-2): KAGVTQTPRYLIKTRGQQVTLSCSPISGHRSVSWYQQTPGQGLQFLFEYFSETQRNKGNFPGRFSGRQFSNSRSEMNVSTLELGDSALYLCASSLGYGRTNTGELFFGEGSRLTVL.

Concerning this clone: Other DNA sequences in the sample encode the same CDR3. The gene calls are TRBV6-5 and TRBJ1-2; D might be TRBD1 (6 bases). V dropped 6 bases and J dropped 5 bases, with 10 bases sitting between them. Per the germline V gene, CDR1 is MNHEY and CDR2 is SVGAGI. The CDR3 has 12 amino acids. This chain's CDR3 is CASRQGGYGYTF. In nucleotides, the CDR3 is TGTGCCAGCAGACAGGGTGGTTATGGCTACACCTTC.

In nucleotides, the CDR3 is TGCGCCAGCAGCCAAGATACTAGCGGGCCTTCCTACGAGCAGTACTTC. Protein: CASSQDTSGPSYEQYF. J is TRBJ2-7 and V is TRBV4-3; 9 bases are a match to TRBD2. CDR1 and CDR2 from the germline V gene are LGHNA and YSLEER. The length of the CDR3 is 16 residues. V was pared by 0 bases and J by 1 base, with 4 bases of the junction left unmatched.

The chain couples TRBV5-4 to TRBJ1-2; D perhaps matches TRBD1 (5 bases). The CDR3 has 14 residues. Germline V lookup: CDR1 SGHNT, CDR2 YYREEE (reference sequence). Between the trimmed V and J ends, which lost 0 bases and 7 bases, there was a span of 13 bases. CDR3 loop: CASSLAARGGGYTF. CDR3 DNA: TGTGCCAGCAGCTTGGCCGCGAGGGGTGGTGGCTACACCTTC.

The chain has TRBV25-1 and TRBJ1-6, with a possible D match to TRBD1 (5 bases). This CDR3 is built from 16 residues. CDR1 is MGHDK and CDR2 is SYGVNS in the germline V gene. V was trimmed by 2 bases and J by 1 base, leaving 9 bases between them. The CDR3 coding sequence is TGTGCCAGCAGTGAAACTCAGGGATCCTATAATTCACCCCTCCACTTT. This sequence encodes CASSETQGSYNSPLHF. Looking up the rest from reference TRBV25-1 and TRBJ1-6 gives the full variable domain: EADIYQTPRYLVIGTGKKITLECSQTMGHDKMYWYQQDPGMELHLIHYSYGVNSTEKGDLSSESTVSRIRTEHFPLTLESARPSHTSQYLCASSETQGSYNSPLHFGNGTRLTVT.

The chain employs TRBV7-2 and TRBJ1-3; unclear D gene. Germline CDR1 and CDR2: SGHTA and FQGNSA. The CDR3 is made up of 13 amino acids. Trimming removed 7 bases from V and 7 bases from J, with 14 bases in between. The CDR3 sequence: CASTPRVKNTIYF. The CDR3 DNA reads TGTGCCAGCACCCCCCGGGTGAAGAACACCATATATTTT.

The chain uses TRBV4-3 and TRBJ1-1, with 8 bases lining up with TRBD1. J lost 0 bases, V lost 5 bases, and 2 bases had no gene match. The CDR3 spans 14 residues. Germline V gene lookup returns CDR1 LGHNA and CDR2 YSLEER. CDR3 in amino acids: CASSEQGVNTEAFF. In nucleotides, the CDR3 is TGCGCCAGCAGCGAACAGGGGGTGAACACTGAAGCTTTCTTT.

The chain has TRBV5-1 and TRBJ2-1, with D perhaps TRBD1 (5 bases). The CDR3 sequence is 17 residues long. V lost 2 bases, J lost 4 bases, and 19 bases lay in between. The germline CDR1 and CDR2 sequences are SGHRS and YFSETQ. CDR3 amino acids: CASSFGLGPTDYNEQFF. The CDR3 coding sequence is TGCGCCAGCAGCTTCGGGTTGGGGCCAACTGATTACAATGAGCAGTTCTTC.

Comment on this clone: A much larger clone differs by one base, so this may be a read error. Other DNA sequences within the sample encode an identical CDR3. The chain has TRBV6-1 and TRBJ1-4; D gene ambiguous. The CDR3 is 15 amino acids. Germline loops: CDR1 MNHNS, CDR2 SASEGT. Trimming removed 3 bases at V and 0 bases at J, with 8 bases between. The CDR3 spells CASSEGSATNEKLFF. The CDR3 DNA sequence: TGTGCCAGCAGTGAGGGCAGTGCAACTAATGAAAAACTGTTTTTT.

The V gene is TRBV30, the J gene TRBJ2-1, with 14 nucleotides matching TRBD2. V shed 3 bases and J 8 bases; nucleotides not matched to a gene: 6. Germline V CDR1 and CDR2: GTSNPN, SVGIG (reference sequence). The CDR3 contains 15 residues. For the CDR3, the DNA is TGTGCCTGGAGGAAAGGGACTAGCGGGGGTGATGAGCAGTTCTTC. Translation gives CAWRKGTSGGDEQFF.

The chain has TRBV5-1 and TRBJ1-4; D gene ambiguous. V was trimmed by 5 bases and J by 5 bases, leaving 13 bases between them. From germline, CDR1 is SGHRS and CDR2 YFSETQ. The CDR3 spans 14 residues. The CDR3: CASRHTDGNEKLFF. For the CDR3, the DNA is TGCGCCAGCAGACACACTGACGGGAATGAAAAACTGTTTTTT.

This chain uses TRBV11-2 with TRBJ2-5; D possibly corresponds to TRBD2 (6 bases). This CDR3 is built from 13 residues. CDR1 and CDR2 (germline): SGHAT, FQNNGV. Trimming removed 5 bases from V and 4 bases from J, with 11 bases in between. The CDR3 DNA sequence: TGTGCCAGCAGCCCCGGGACTGCAGAGACCCAGTACTTC. Its protein product is CASSPGTAETQYF.

The chain has TRBV13 and TRBJ2-1, with TRBD1 matching 7 bases. Trimming took 4 bases from V and 8 from J; bases not matched to a gene: 11. The CDR3 sequence is 15 residues long. Germline V CDR1 and CDR2: PRHDT, FYEKMQ (reference sequence). The CDR3 bases are TGTGCCAGCAGCTATTCGTTCGCCCAGGGGGATGAGCAGTTCTTC. It specifies CASSYSFAQGDEQFF.

J is TRBJ1-4 and V is TRBV18; D perhaps matches TRBD1 (6 bases). V was shortened by 3 bases and J by 8 bases, with 16 bases between the two germline ends. Germline V gene data show CDR1 as KGHSH and CDR2 as LQKENI. This CDR3 spans 15 amino acids. As DNA, the CDR3 is TGTGCCAGCTCACCGGAGTGGAGGGGGGAAGAAAAACTGTTTTTT. Translated: CASSPEWRGEEKLFF.

The V and J genes are TRBV21-1 and TRBJ1-1; whether TRBD1, the table's D call, matches the DNA was not checked. TRBV21-1 counts as a pseudogene. The CDR3 has 13 residues. For the CDR3, the DNA is TGTGCCAGCAGCTTCAGTCCCCGAACTGAAGCTTTCTTT. This encodes CASSFSPRTEAFF.

This sequence joins TRBV4-3 and TRBJ2-5; 8 bases agree with TRBD1. The trim removed 1 base at V and 8 bases at J, leaving 12 bases unmatched. The CDR3 spans 16 residues. Germline CDR1 and CDR2: LGHNA and YSLEER. Here the CDR3 reads CASSQVVTGEWGTQYF. The CDR3 nucleotides are TGCGCCAGCAGCCAAGTAGTGACAGGGGAGTGGGGAACCCAGTACTTC.

The chain links TRBV5-4 to TRBJ1-2, with unresolved D. This CDR3 is built from 12 residues. V shed 4 bases and J shed 8 bases, with 12 bases lying between them. Germline V gene sequence: CDR1 SGHNT, CDR2 YYREEE (reference sequence). The CDR3 is CASSPGGVGYTF. The DNA of the CDR3 is TGTGCCAGCAGCCCAGGCGGGGTCGGCTACACCTTC.

This rearrangement joins TRBV5-4 to TRBJ1-2; TRBD1 agrees at 7 bases. CDR1 SGHNT and CDR2 YYREEE come from the germline V gene (reference sequence). Losses at the gene ends were 3 bases for V and 2 bases for J; bases not matched to a gene: 7. The CDR3 covers 15 residues. The CDR3 DNA follows: TGTGCCAGCAGCTCGGGACAGATACTAAACTATGGCTACACCTTC. Encoded protein: CASSSGQILNYGYTF.

This chain links TRBV5-1 with TRBJ1-1; D unresolved. Looked up from germline, CDR1 is SGHRS and CDR2 is YFSETQ. The CDR3 spans 13 residues. Trimming stripped 0 bases from V and 1 base from J, with 4 bases between. The CDR3 reads CASSLDRNTEAFF. The CDR3 coding sequence is TGCGCCAGCAGCTTGGACAGGAACACTGAAGCTTTCTTT.

The chain combines TRBV10-3 with TRBJ2-7; 9 bases agree with TRBD1. Germline V lookup: CDR1 ENHRY, CDR2 SYGVKD. Trimming removed 3 bases from V and 5 bases from J; junction bases left unmatched: 8. CDR3 length equals 15 residues. The CDR3 reads CAISERTGDSNEQYF. For the CDR3, the DNA is TGTGCCATCAGTGAAAGGACAGGGGATTCGAACGAGCAGTACTTC.

The chain combines TRBV9 with TRBJ2-7; D uncertain. V lost 0 bases and J 6 bases, leaving 10 bases between the germline ends. Per the germline V gene, CDR1 is SGDLS and CDR2 is YYNGEE. This CDR3 has 13 amino acids. The CDR3 spells CASSVEMSGEQYF. CDR3 DNA sequence: TGTGCCAGCAGCGTAGAAATGTCGGGCGAGCAGTACTTC.

By share, this clone counts as medium-sized. The chain uses TRBV29-1 and TRBJ1-5; no definite D call. The CDR3 has 12 amino acids. Germline CDR1 and CDR2: SQVTM and ANQGSEA. Trimming took off 4 bases at V and 9 bases at J, with 13 bases between the two ends. CDR3 in amino acids: CSVGVRWGPQHF. DNA for the CDR3: TGCAGCGTTGGGGTTAGGTGGGGGCCCCAGCATTTT.

The rearrangement links TRBV5-6 to TRBJ2-4; 13 nucleotides align to TRBD2. The CDR3 contains 17 residues. Germline loops: CDR1 SGHDT, CDR2 YYEEEE. Losses at the gene ends were 0 bases for V and 5 bases for J; bases not matched to a gene: 5. The CDR3 nucleotides read TGTGCCAGCAGCTTGGGACTAGCGGGGGGAGGCCAAAACATTCAGTACTTC. This translates into CASSLGLAGGGQNIQYF. Complete variable domain (other parts from reference TRBV5-6 and TRBJ2-4): DAGVTQSPTHLIKTRGQQVTLRCSPKSGHDTVSWYQQALGQGPQFIFQYYEEEERQRGNFPDRFSGHQFPNYSSELNVNALLLGDSALYLCASSLGLAGGGQNIQYFGAGTRLSVL.

The CDR3 loop is CSVEGGATDTQYF. In DNA form, the CDR3 reads TGCAGCGTTGAGGGGGGGGCGACAGATACGCAGTATTTT. The V call is TRBV29-1, the J call TRBJ2-3; TRBD2 is a possible D gene (7 bases). V dropped 3 bases and J dropped 3 bases, with 10 bases sitting between them. CDR1 SQVTM and CDR2 ANQGSEA come from the germline V gene. The CDR3 runs 13 residues.

This chain connects TRBV7-2 to TRBJ1-6, with 7 bases identical to TRBD1. This CDR3 spans 15 amino acids. V was pared by 4 bases and J by 7 bases, with 7 bases of the junction left unmatched. In germline, CDR1 is SGHTA, CDR2 FQGNSA. CDR3 sequence: CASSSETGRNSPLHF. The CDR3 nucleotides read TGTGCCAGCAGCTCAGAGACAGGGAGGAATTCACCCCTCCACTTT.

As concerns this clone: This sample includes further DNA sequences coding for the same CDR3. The chain is built from TRBV30 and TRBJ1-2, with a weak D call TRBD1 (6 bases). The V end was cut by 5 bases, the J end by 8 bases, with 21 bases between. CDR1 and CDR2 from the germline V gene are GTSNPN and SVGIG (reference sequence). This CDR3 contains 14 residues. This CDR3 reads CAWPAGPGAGGYTF. CDR3 nucleotides: TGTGCCTGGCCCGCGGGCCCGGGGGCCGGGGGCTACACCTTC.